The next 5 T cell receptor beta chains were all read from a single sample in a study of Ad26.COV2.S vaccination and SARS-CoV-2 variants. Libraries were prepared by immunoSEQ multiplex PCR; TCRdb keeps only in-frame clonotypes and omits some of them. This table holds over 400,000 clones, roughly 87% found once. This sample's treatment: roughly 19 received Ad26.COV2.S at low or high dose, single or two shots; roughly five received placebo; per-sample allocation not given. At day 63 after the first vaccine or placebo injection, samples were drawn. This sample comprised peripheral blood, obtained in a trial of Ad26.COV2.S vaccine versus placebo. Receptor source: a person between 18 and 60 years old who received the Ad26.COV2.S COVID-19 vaccine or a placebo.

About this clone: The sample contains more than one DNA sequence encoding this CDR3. CDR3 protein: CASSSGQGETQYF. The CDR3 coding sequence is TGTGCCAGCAGCTCAGGACAGGGGGAGACCCAGTACTTC. This chain links TRBV7-3 with TRBJ2-5, with 9 bases matching TRBD1. Germline V gene data show CDR1 as SGHTA and CDR2 as FQGTGA. The CDR3 runs 13 residues. Trimming at V came to 4 bases and at J to 5 bases, leaving 2 bases not matched to a gene.

This clone has only a few counts. The V gene is TRBV7-9, the J gene TRBJ2-5; no definite D call. V was shortened by 5 bases and J by 3 bases, with 10 bases between the two germline ends. The germline gives CDR1 SEHNR, CDR2 FQNEAQ (reference sequence). This CDR3 comprises 13 residues. The CDR3 coding sequence is TGTGCCAGCAGCACGAGCTTGGAAGAGACCCAGTACTTC. Amino acids: CASSTSLEETQYF. The whole variable domain, filled in from reference TRBV7-9 and TRBJ2-5, reads DTGVSQNPRHKITKRGQNVTFRCDPISEHNRLYWYRQTLGQGPEFLTYFQNEAQLEKSRLLSDRFSAERPKGSFSTLEIQRTEQGDSAMYLCASSTSLEETQYFGPGTRLLVL.

This sequence joins TRBV7-2 and TRBJ1-1, with 8 bases lining up with TRBD1. This CDR3 comprises 15 residues. Germline V gene sequence: CDR1 SGHTA, CDR2 FQGNSA. The V segment lost 4 bases and the J segment 5 bases; nucleotides outside the gene matches: 9. The CDR3 region has the DNA TGTGCCAGCAGCTCCTATCAGGGGGCAGGTACTGAAGCTTTCTTT. Its translation: CASSSYQGAGTEAFF.

The rearrangement links TRBV5-8 to TRBJ1-1, with D tentatively TRBD1 (5 bases). This CDR3 region has 17 residues. Trimming removed 4 bases at V and 1 base at J, with 20 bases between. Germline CDR1 is SGHTS and CDR2 is YDEGEE. The CDR3: CASSITSTRVWNTEAFF. The CDR3 DNA is TGTGCCAGCAGCATAACTTCGACCAGGGTTTGGAACACTGAAGCTTTCTTT.

The chain combines TRBV19 with TRBJ1-2; D unresolved. The germline V gene encodes CDR1 LNHDA and CDR2 SQIVND (reference sequence). The CDR3 is 14 amino acids. The ends were cut back, 0 bases at V and 8 bases at J, with 13 bases in the middle. The chain's CDR3 is CASSIEGEGFGYTF. The CDR3 bases are TGTGCCAGTAGTATAGAGGGCGAAGGGTTCGGCTACACCTTC.